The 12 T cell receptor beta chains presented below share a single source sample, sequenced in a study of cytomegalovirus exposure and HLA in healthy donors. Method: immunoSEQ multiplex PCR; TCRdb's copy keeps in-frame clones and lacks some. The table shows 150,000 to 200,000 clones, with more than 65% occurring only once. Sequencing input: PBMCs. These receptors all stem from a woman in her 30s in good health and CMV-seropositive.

The CDR3 here is CASRPDIQNEAFF. The DNA for the CDR3 is TGTGCCAGCAGACCGGACATTCAGAATGAAGCTTTCTTT. J is TRBJ1-1 and V is TRBV7-6; TRBD1 might be the D (5 bases). The V and J ends lost 6 bases and 7 bases respectively, with 15 bases between them. The CDR3 length is 13 residues. Germline CDR1 reads SGHVS; CDR2 reads FNYEAQ.

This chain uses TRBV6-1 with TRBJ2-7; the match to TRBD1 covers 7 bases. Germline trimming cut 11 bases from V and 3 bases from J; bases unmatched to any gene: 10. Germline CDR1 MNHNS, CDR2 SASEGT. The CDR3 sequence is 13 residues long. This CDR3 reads CAVLRGTLYEQYF. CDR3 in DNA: TGTGCCGTCCTCAGGGGGACCCTCTACGAGCAGTACTTC.

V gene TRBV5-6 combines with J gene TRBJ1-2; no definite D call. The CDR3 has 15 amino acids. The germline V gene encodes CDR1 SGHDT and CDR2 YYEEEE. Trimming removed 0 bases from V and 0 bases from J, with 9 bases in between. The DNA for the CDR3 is TGTGCCAGCAGCTTGGTCGGACTTCCTAACTATGGCTACACCTTC. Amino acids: CASSLVGLPNYGYTF.

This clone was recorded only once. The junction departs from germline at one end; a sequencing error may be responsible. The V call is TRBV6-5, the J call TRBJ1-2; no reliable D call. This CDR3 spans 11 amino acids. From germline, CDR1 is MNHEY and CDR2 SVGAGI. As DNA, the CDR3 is TGTGCAAGCAAGAGGGTACATGGCTACACCTTC. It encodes CASKRVHGYTF.

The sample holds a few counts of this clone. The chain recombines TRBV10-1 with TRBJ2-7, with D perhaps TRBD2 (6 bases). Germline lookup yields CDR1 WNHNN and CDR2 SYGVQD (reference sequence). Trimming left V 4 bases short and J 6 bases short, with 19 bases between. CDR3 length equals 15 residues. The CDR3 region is CASSARGTSIREQYF. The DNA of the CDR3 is TGCGCCAGCAGTGCCCGCGGGACCTCTATTCGCGAGCAGTACTTC.

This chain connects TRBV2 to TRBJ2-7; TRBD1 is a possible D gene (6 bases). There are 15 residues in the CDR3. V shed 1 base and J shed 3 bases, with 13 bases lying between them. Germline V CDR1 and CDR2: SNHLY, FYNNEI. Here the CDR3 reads CASSEGPDRSYEQYF. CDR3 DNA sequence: TGTGCCAGCAGTGAAGGCCCCGACAGGAGCTACGAGCAGTACTTC.

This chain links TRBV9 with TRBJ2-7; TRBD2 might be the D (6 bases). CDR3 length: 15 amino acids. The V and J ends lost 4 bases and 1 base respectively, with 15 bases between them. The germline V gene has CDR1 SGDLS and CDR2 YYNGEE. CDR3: CASSPTGAKSYEQYF. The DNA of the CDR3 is TGTGCCAGCAGCCCCACGGGAGCTAAATCCTACGAGCAGTACTTC.

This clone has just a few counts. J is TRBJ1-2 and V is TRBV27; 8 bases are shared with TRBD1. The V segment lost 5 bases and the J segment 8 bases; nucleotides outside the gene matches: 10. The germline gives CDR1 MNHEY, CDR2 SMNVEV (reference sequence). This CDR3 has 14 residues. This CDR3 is CASSPRTGSFGYTF. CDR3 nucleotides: TGTGCCAGCAGTCCTCGGACAGGGTCGTTCGGCTACACCTTC.

In DNA, the CDR3 is TGTGCCAGCAGCGTAGCCGGGTTAGGGGCCAACGTCCTGACTTTC. Translating gives CASSVAGLGANVLTF. V usage is TRBV9 and J usage is TRBJ2-6; D gene unclear. Trimming left V 0 bases short and J 4 bases short, with 8 bases between. The CDR3 has 15 residues. CDR1 is SGDLS, CDR2 YYNGEE, per germline.

The DNA for the CDR3 is TGTGCCAGCAGCGTAGCCCCCGGGACTAGCGGAGTTGATACGCAGTATTTT. The encoded protein is CASSVAPGTSGVDTQYF. The chain joins TRBV9 to TRBJ2-3; 11 bases are a match to TRBD2. Germline V gene sequence: CDR1 SGDLS, CDR2 YYNGEE. The CDR3 has 17 residues. V lost 0 bases, J lost 6 bases, and 9 bases stayed unmatched.

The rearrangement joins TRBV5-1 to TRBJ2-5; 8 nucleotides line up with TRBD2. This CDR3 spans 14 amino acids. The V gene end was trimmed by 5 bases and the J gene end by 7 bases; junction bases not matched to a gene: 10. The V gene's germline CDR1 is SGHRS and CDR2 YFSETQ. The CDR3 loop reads CASSSTAGAGTQYF. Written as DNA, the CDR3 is TGCGCCAGCAGTTCCACAGCGGGGGCGGGGACCCAGTACTTC.

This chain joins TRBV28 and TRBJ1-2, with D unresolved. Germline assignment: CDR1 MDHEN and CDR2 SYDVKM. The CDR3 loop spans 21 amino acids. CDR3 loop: CTHSVPFRVAIFLCANYGYTF. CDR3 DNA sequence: TGTACCCACAGTGTCCCTTTTAGAGTGGCTATATTCTTATGTGCTAACTATGGCTACACCTTC.